A selection of T cell receptor beta chains follows, all from one sample in a study of blood T cell repertoires in COVID-19. Method: immunoSEQ multiplex PCR; TCRdb's copy keeps in-frame clones and lacks some. In the table there are more than 65,000 clones, about four fifths of which are singletons. Sequenced: peripheral blood. The receptors here all came from a woman between 65 and 79 years old with acute or convalescent COVID-19. Each CDR3 is given with its conserved first and last residue. A D gene is named only where the DNA matches it firmly. Clone size is not always given. Where it is, it says once, few, many or a class for expanded clones.

J: TRBJ2-5
V: TRBV7-2
D: TRBD2
size: NA
CDR3: CASSLGPRVAGGARGTQYF
DNA: TGTGCCAGCAGCTTAGGGCCCCGAGTAGCGGGAGGGGCAAGGGGAACCCAGTACTTC

J: TRBJ2-1
V: TRBV29-1
D: TRBD2
size: few
CDR3: CSASASGRYNEQFF
DNA: TGCAGCGCCTCGGCGAGCGGGAGATACAATGAGCAGTTCTTC

J: TRBJ2-7
V: TRBV7-9
D: TRBD2
size: NA
CDR3: CASSAWTSDEQYF
DNA: TGTGCCAGCAGCGCTTGGACTAGCGACGAGCAGTACTTC

J: TRBJ2-7
V: TRBV4-1
D: NA
size: once
CDR3: CASSQGTLDSYEQYF
DNA: TGCGCCAGCAGCCAAGGGACTCTGGATTCCTACGAGCAGTACTTC

J: TRBJ1-6
V: TRBV14
D: TRBD1
size: NA
CDR3: CASSPVTGINSPLHF
DNA: TGTGCCAGCAGCCCCGTGACAGGGATCAATTCACCCCTCCACTTT

J: TRBJ2-6
V: TRBV2
D: NA
size: NA
CDR3: CASSVSKTSGANVLTF
DNA: TGTGCCAGCAGTGTTAGTAAAACCTCTGGGGCCAACGTCCTGACTTTC

J: TRBJ1-1
V: TRBV27
D: NA
size: NA
CDR3: CASSFLQGNTEAFF
DNA: TGTGCCAGCAGTTTCTTACAGGGGAACACTGAAGCTTTCTTT

J: TRBJ2-1
V: TRBV20-1
D: NA
size: NA
CDR3: CSASVGVNEQFF
DNA: TGCAGTGCTAGTGTAGGGGTCAATGAGCAGTTCTTC

J: TRBJ2-7
V: TRBV23-1
D: NA
size: NA
CDR3: CASSPPDSYEQYF
DNA: TGCGCCAGCAGTCCGCCAGACTCCTACGAGCAGTACTTC

J: TRBJ2-7
V: TRBV9
D: TRBD2
size: NA
CDR3: CASSVGASGRAALSEQYF
DNA: TGTGCCAGCAGCGTAGGGGCTAGCGGGAGGGCCGCGTTATCCGAGCAGTACTTC

J: TRBJ2-1
V: TRBV4-2
D: TRBD1
size: NA
CDR3: CASSQDWDRGFNEQFF
DNA: TGTGCCAGCAGCCAAGATTGGGACAGGGGGTTCAATGAGCAGTTCTTC

J: TRBJ2-5
V: TRBV19
D: NA
size: once
CDR3: CASSIGGTLLQETQYF
DNA: TGTGCCAGTAGTATCGGGGGTACATTACTCCAAGAGACCCAGTACTTC

J: TRBJ1-6
V: TRBV7-2
D: NA
size: NA
CDR3: CASSSHGSNSPLHF
DNA: TGTGCCAGCAGCTCCCACGGGAGCAATTCACCCCTCCACTTT

J: TRBJ1-2
V: TRBV10-3
D: NA
size: few
CDR3: CAISAGRGPANYGYTF
DNA: TGTGCCATCTCCGCAGGGAGGGGTCCCGCTAACTATGGCTACACCTTC

J: TRBJ1-2
V: TRBV14
D: TRBD1
size: NA
CDR3: CASSLDRVGYGYTF
DNA: TGTGCCAGCAGCCTAGACAGGGTTGGTTATGGCTACACCTTC

J: TRBJ2-3
V: TRBV5-4
D: TRBD1
size: NA
CDR3: CASSFPGGQGTDTQYF
DNA: TGTGCCAGCAGCTTCCCGGGGGGACAGGGGACAGATACGCAGTATTTT

J: TRBJ2-5
V: TRBV5-1
D: NA
size: NA
CDR3: CASSLVVGSGTQYF
DNA: TGCGCCAGCAGCTTGGTGGTGGGCTCCGGGACCCAGTACTTC

J: TRBJ1-5
V: TRBV5-5
D: TRBD1
size: NA
CDR3: CASSPGTGRGEPQHF
DNA: TGTGCCAGCAGCCCCGGGACAGGGAGAGGGGAGCCCCAGCATTTT

J: TRBJ2-7
V: TRBV7-3
D: TRBD2
size: NA
CDR3: CASLIDGGSPAYEQYF
DNA: TGTGCCAGCCTAATCGATGGCGGGAGCCCCGCCTACGAGCAGTACTTC

J: TRBJ1-4
V: TRBV4-1
D: TRBD1
size: NA
CDR3: CASSPTGIREKLFF
DNA: TGCGCCAGCAGCCCGACAGGGATCCGGGAAAAACTGTTTTTT

J: TRBJ1-5
V: TRBV27
D: TRBD1
size: NA
CDR3: CASSLLGTGGYQPQHF
DNA: TGTGCCAGCAGTTTATTAGGGACAGGGGGTTATCAGCCCCAGCATTTT

J: TRBJ2-5
V: TRBV3-1/TRBV3-2
D: TRBD2
size: NA
CDR3: CASSQTSGSGYTQYF
DNA: TGTGCCAGCAGCCAAACTAGCGGGAGTGGGTACACCCAGTACTTC

J: TRBJ2-2
V: TRBV6-5
D: NA
size: NA
CDR3: CASRFRETNTGELFF
DNA: TGTGCCAGCCGTTTCCGGGAAACGAACACCGGGGAGCTGTTTTTT